Reported below is one T cell receptor (beta chain). Its specificity is unknown. The record originates from a study of shared clonotypes between healthy human individuals. CD8 cells classed as naive were CD45RO-negative and positively selected for CCR7, excluding terminally differentiated effector memory CD45RA+ cells. Germline V lookup: CDR1 MGHRA, CDR2 YSYEKL. The CDR3 runs to 15 residues. The J segment lost 3 bases and the V segment lost 4 bases, leaving 6 bases of the junction unmatched. The assay was run at deep level. Authors' data handling: Junction-only immunoSEQ sequences carried no quality scores, so filtering differed. The data were produced by immunoSEQ multiplex PCR, yet TCRdb's version contains in-frame clones alone and is incomplete. The D gene and trimming were derived from the DNA, and the V and J assignments and clone size from that table. The sample includes almost 700,000 clones, about 91% of them seen just once.

General observations from the study: The diversity represented, both genetic and in exposure history, was limited by few donors. The study found lower generation probabilities in non-shared clonotypes than in those shared by all four donors.

Sequencing used naive CD8+ T cells sorted from blood. The chain combines TRBV4-1 with TRBJ2-7; 10 bases are shared with TRBD1. The TCR was taken from a man aged 25 to 40 in good health. The CDR3 here is CASSRPGQGFYEQYF. The CDR3 region has the DNA TGCGCCAGCAGCCGACCGGGACAGGGGTTCTACGAGCAGTACTTC.